This entry is about one T cell receptor (beta chain). As yet, its antigen is unknown. It was with a sample-barcoded 5' primer and a J-beta primer mix that a second PCR of about 7 to 12 cycles was run. TCRdb re-analysed the 5' RACE reads in MiXCR, keeping a single row per CDR3 protein. The sample has roughly 790,000 distinct CDR3 sequences, roughly 47% seen once; the top ten hold 20% to 25%. Between the trimmed V and J ends, which lost 11 bases and 3 bases, there was a span of 14 bases. CDR1 is SEHNR and CDR2 is FQNEAQ in the germline V gene (reference sequence). The CDR3 totals 13 residues. The data were obtained in a study of blood T cells in healthy people across ages. Regarding the study as a whole: Per million T cells, TCR beta diversity dropped about linearly as age rose.

The chain carries TRBV7-9 and TRBJ1-5; possibly TRBD1 for D (5 bases). This clonotype originated in a woman aged 55-69 years in good health. What was sequenced was blood. The CDR3 reads CAGSGGFNQPQHF. DNA of the CDR3: TGTGCCGGTAGCGGGGGGTTCAATCAGCCCCAGCATTTT. The whole variable domain, remainder taken from reference TRBV7-9 and TRBJ1-5, is DTGVSQNPRHKITKRGQNVTFRCDPISEHNRLYWYRQTLGQGPEFLTYFQNEAQLEKSRLLSDRFSAERPKGSFSTLEIQRTEQGDSAMYLCAGSGGFNQPQHFGDGTRLSIL.